Below, 4 T cell receptor beta chains from the same sample are listed, as sequenced in a study of cytomegalovirus exposure and HLA in healthy donors. The PCR had 60 Vbeta and 13 Jbeta primers. TCRdb keeps only in-frame clones here, not all; method: immunoSEQ multiplex PCR. Here the sample spans 150,000 to 200,000 clones, around 80% being singletons. Sequenced sample: PBMCs. The receptors shown here come from a man aged 18 to 30 in good health and CMV-seropositive.

The gene calls are TRBV7-3 and TRBJ1-1; D not resolved. The V and J ends lost 2 bases and 1 base respectively, with 5 bases between them. Germline assignment: CDR1 SGHTA and CDR2 FQGTGA. The CDR3 is 13 residues long. In DNA, the CDR3 is TGTGCCAGCAGCTTATTCCAGAACACTGAAGCTTTCTTT. Its translation is CASSLFQNTEAFF.

The chain carries TRBV27 and TRBJ2-5, with 15 bases matching TRBD2. Germline loops: CDR1 MNHEY, CDR2 SMNVEV (reference sequence). Germline trimming cut 8 bases from V and 5 bases from J; bases unmatched to any gene: 12. The CDR3 extends over 17 amino acids. CDR3 sequence (DNA): TGTGCCAGCCGTTCCTTATGGGGGACTAGCGGGAGGGAGACCCAGTACTTC. Amino acids: CASRSLWGTSGRETQYF.

The V call is TRBV28, the J call TRBJ2-7; 9 bases align to TRBD2. Germline CDR1 is MDHEN and CDR2 is SYDVKM. Trimming cost V 2 bases and J 5 bases; bases outside gene matches: 10. CDR3 size: 16 residues. The CDR3 reads CASSLAWREGVHEQYF. Written as DNA, the CDR3 is TGTGCCAGCAGTTTAGCTTGGCGGGAGGGAGTGCACGAGCAGTACTTC. Drawing the rest from reference TRBV28 and TRBJ2-7, the complete variable domain is DVKVTQSSRYLVKRTGEKVFLECVQDMDHENMFWYRQDPGLGLRLIYFSYDVKMKEKGDIPEGYSVSREKKERFSLILESASTNQTSMYLCASSLAWREGVHEQYFGPGTRLTVT.

V usage is TRBV7-9 and J usage is TRBJ1-1, with D unresolved. Trimming stripped 9 bases from V and 4 bases from J, with 18 bases between. The CDR3 sequence is 14 residues long. CDR1 is SEHNR, CDR2 FQNEAQ, per germline (reference sequence). DNA for the CDR3: TGTGCCAGAAATCCTTTCAGTCTTGGCACTGAAGCTTTCTTT. Translated: CARNPFSLGTEAFF. Based on the CDR3 plus reference TRBV7-9 and TRBJ1-1, the full variable domain is DTGVSQNPRHKITKRGQNVTFRCDPISEHNRLYWYRQTLGQGPEFLTYFQNEAQLEKSRLLSDRFSAERPKGSFSTLEIQRTEQGDSAMYLCARNPFSLGTEAFFGQGTRLTVV.